The source of this T cell receptor beta chain is a study of cytomegalovirus exposure and HLA in healthy donors. About this clone itself: Its antigen is not known.

With 60 Vbeta and 13 Jbeta primers, the PCR was carried out. TCRdb's table, derived via immunoSEQ multiplex PCR, lists solely in-frame clones and lacks some. The sample carries about 170,000 clones, roughly 70% recorded once. The CDR3 covers 17 residues. Germline-derived CDR1 and CDR2 are SGHTA and FQGTGA. V lost 2 bases and J lost 1; bases outside the gene matches: 9. Study-wide results and limits: Earlier findings revealed that most TCR beta V segments proved productive either about 87% or about 30% of the time. In a later analysis, DRB1 alleles had the most associated TCRs; HLA-C alleles the fewest.

The chain uses TRBV7-3 and TRBJ1-2, with TRBD1 matching over 8 bases. This sequence originates from a girl aged 5-17 years in good health and CMV-seronegative. The sequencing input was PBMCs. CDR3 amino acids: CASSLGSRQGINYGYTF. The CDR3 DNA follows: TGTGCCAGCAGCTTAGGGTCACGACAGGGGATTAACTATGGCTACACCTTC.